The TCR beta chain under discussion was sequenced for a study of CD8+ T cells in alopecia areata. Study context: Treated patients received oral tofacitinib, 5 to 10 mg twice daily. Tofacitinib therapy lasting 6 to 18 months was followed by 6 months off drug.

This clone was seen once. Germline-derived CDR1 and CDR2 are MNHEY and SVGAGI. The V end was cut by 6 bases, the J end by 1 base, with 15 bases between. The CDR3 has 15 amino acids. Stated treatment: oral pan-JAK inhibitor, 5-10 mg twice daily. cDNA serving as the sequencing template came from extracted, reverse transcribed RNA. Profiled with immunoSEQ multiplex PCR; TCRdb holds only in-frame clones, not every one. The table has about 100,000 clones, about 61% seen once; the top ten hold around 17%. This clonotype originated in a human donor with alopecia areata. V and J are TRBV6-5 and TRBJ2-5; D call uncertain. This specimen consisted of CD8+ T cells sorted from blood, obtained at approximately week 56, from a patient treated with tofacitinib. CDR3 DNA: TGTGCCAGCAGCCCAGTCGGGCCCTCCCAAGAGACCCAGTACTTC. Translation gives CASSPVGPSQETQYF.